This T cell receptor (beta chain) was sequenced for a study of PD-1 blockade in mismatch repair-deficient tumors. Whole-study findings and limits: After pembrolizumab, tumor-resident clones rose rapidly, then generally contracted before radiologic responses.

With regard to this clone: Its antigen remains unidentified.

Using immunoSEQ multiplex PCR, the repertoire was profiled, and TCRdb retains in-frame clones only, with some absent. Among approximately 16,000 clones, over 75% were seen once, and the ten largest hold roughly 1.5%. CDR3 length equals 15 residues. Germline V gene lookup returns CDR1 SGHNT and CDR2 YYREEE (reference sequence). The V end lost 6 bases, the J end lost 1 base, and 15 bases lay between the germline ends. The sequence was collected from an adult with mismatch repair-deficient cancer. The rearrangement joins TRBV5-4 to TRBJ2-3; D possibly corresponds to TRBD2 (5 bases). The specimen comprised PBMCs, sampled approximately five months after starting pembrolizumab. The CDR3 reads CASTENGRGTDTQYF. Written as DNA, the CDR3 is TGTGCCAGCACCGAAAATGGGAGAGGCACAGATACGCAGTATTTT.